Following are 2 T cell receptor beta chains from one sample sequenced in a study of OX40 agonist ivuxolimab in advanced cancers. Here immunoSEQ multiplex PCR was the method, and the copy in TCRdb shows in-frame clones only, minus some. The sample contains roughly 120,000 clones, approximately 90% of which appear only once. The source material was CD4+ or CD8+ T cells sorted from blood, sampled in a trial of the OX40 agonist ivuxolimab. The receptors come from an adult with an advanced solid tumor such as melanoma, head and neck, liver or kidney cancer.

The V call is TRBV5-4, the J call TRBJ2-1, with unresolved D. Germline V lookup: CDR1 SGHNT, CDR2 YYREEE (reference sequence). There are 13 residues in the CDR3. Trimming removed 5 bases at V and 5 bases at J, with 11 bases between. CDR3 residues: CASSSHQNNEQFF. The CDR3 DNA follows: TGTGCCAGCAGTTCACATCAAAACAATGAGCAGTTCTTC. The full variable domain, with the rest looked up from reference TRBV5-4 and TRBJ2-1, is ETGVTQSPTHLIKTRGQQVTLRCSSQSGHNTVSWYQQALGQGPQFIFQYYREEENGRGNFPPRFSGLQFPNYSSELNVNALELDDSALYLCASSSHQNNEQFFGPGTRLTVL.

J is TRBJ2-7 and V is TRBV5-1, with 9 nucleotides matching TRBD1. Germline trimming cut 0 bases from V and 3 bases from J; bases unmatched to any gene: 4. From germline, CDR1 is SGHRS and CDR2 YFSETQ. The CDR3 sequence is 15 residues long. CDR3 in amino acids: CASSLDTGGFYEQYF. The CDR3 coding sequence is TGCGCCAGCAGCTTGGACACAGGGGGCTTCTACGAGCAGTACTTC.